This T cell receptor (beta chain) was documented in a study of T cell changes during pregnancy in multiple sclerosis. Using immunoSEQ multiplex PCR, the repertoire was profiled, and TCRdb retains in-frame clones only, with some absent. In the table there are around 23,000 clones, 90% of which are singletons. The CDR3 totals 16 residues. The germline V gene encodes CDR1 MRHNA and CDR2 SNTAGT. The V gene end was trimmed by 3 bases and the J gene end by 5 bases; junction bases not matched to a gene: 5. The J gene is TRBJ2-1, the V gene TRBV6-4; the match to TRBD2 covers 12 bases. Sequenced material: CD8+ T cells from peripheral blood mononuclear cells, taken in the third trimester of pregnancy. The TCR comes from a female donor in good health, enrolled as a control in a pregnancy study. The CDR3 sequence is CASSERASGGDNEQFF. Written as DNA, the CDR3 is TGTGCCAGCAGTGAAAGGGCTAGCGGGGGGGACAATGAGCAGTTCTTC.